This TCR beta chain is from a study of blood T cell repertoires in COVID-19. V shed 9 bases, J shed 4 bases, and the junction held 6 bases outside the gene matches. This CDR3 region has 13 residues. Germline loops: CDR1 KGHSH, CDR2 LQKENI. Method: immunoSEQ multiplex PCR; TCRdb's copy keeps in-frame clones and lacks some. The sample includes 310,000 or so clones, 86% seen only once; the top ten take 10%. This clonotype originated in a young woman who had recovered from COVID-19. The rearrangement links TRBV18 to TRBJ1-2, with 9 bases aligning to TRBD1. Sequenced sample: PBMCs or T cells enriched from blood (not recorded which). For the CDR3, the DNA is TGTGCCAGTAGACAGGGGGATGGCTATGGCTACACCTTC. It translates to CASRQGDGYGYTF. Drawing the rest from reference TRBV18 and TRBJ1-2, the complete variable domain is NAGVMQNPRHLVRRRGQEARLRCSPMKGHSHVYWYRQLPEEGLKFMVYLQKENIIDESGMPKERFSAEFPKEGPSILRIQQVVRGDSAAYFCASRQGDGYGYTFGSGTRLTVV.